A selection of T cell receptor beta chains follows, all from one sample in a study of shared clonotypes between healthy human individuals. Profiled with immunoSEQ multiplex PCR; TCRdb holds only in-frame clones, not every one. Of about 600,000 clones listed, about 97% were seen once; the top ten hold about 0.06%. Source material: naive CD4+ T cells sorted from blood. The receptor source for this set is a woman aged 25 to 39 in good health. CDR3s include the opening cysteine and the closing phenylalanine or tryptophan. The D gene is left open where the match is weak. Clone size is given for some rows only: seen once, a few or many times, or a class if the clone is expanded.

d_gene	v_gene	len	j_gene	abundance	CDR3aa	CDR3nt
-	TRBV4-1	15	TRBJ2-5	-	CASSRGGGVQETQYF	TGCGCCAGCAGCCGGGGGGGCGGGGTCCAAGAGACCCAGTACTTC
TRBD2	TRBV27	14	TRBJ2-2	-	CASWRGSGTGELFF	TGTGCCAGCTGGCGCGGGAGTGGGACCGGGGAGCTGTTTTTT
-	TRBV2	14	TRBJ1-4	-	CASGRLTRNEKLFF	TGTGCCAGCGGCCGGCTGACGCGGAATGAAAAACTGTTTTTT
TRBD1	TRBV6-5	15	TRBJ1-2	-	CASSKLPGTGIGYTF	TGTGCCAGCAGTAAGCTTCCCGGGACAGGTATTGGCTACACCTTC
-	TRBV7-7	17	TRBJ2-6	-	CASSFQGSHSGANVLTF	TGTGCCAGCAGCTTTCAGGGTTCACACTCTGGGGCCAACGTCCTGACTTTC
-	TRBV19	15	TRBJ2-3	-	CASSTSGTSTDTQYF	TGTGCCAGTAGCACGAGCGGGACAAGCACAGATACGCAGTATTTT
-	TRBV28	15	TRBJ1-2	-	CASSLPPASTYGYTF	TGTGCCAGCAGTTTACCCCCAGCCAGTACCTATGGCTACACCTTC
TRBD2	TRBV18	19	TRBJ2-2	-	CASSDPGLAGRLGTGELFF	TGTGCCAGCTCAGATCCGGGACTAGCGGGACGATTGGGCACCGGGGAGCTGTTTTTT
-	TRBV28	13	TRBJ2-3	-	CASSSPGADTQYF	TGTGCCAGCAGTTCCCCGGGAGCAGATACGCAGTATTTT
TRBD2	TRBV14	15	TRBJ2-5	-	CASSLGLAGVETQYF	TGTGCCAGCAGCCTAGGACTAGCGGGAGTGGAGACCCAGTACTTC
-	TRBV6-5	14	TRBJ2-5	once	CASSEGIGTETQYF	TGTGCCAGCAGTGAAGGTATAGGCACAGAGACCCAGTACTTC
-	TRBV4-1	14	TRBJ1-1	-	CASSQDGGGAEAFF	TGCGCCAGCAGCCAAGATGGGGGGGGCGCTGAAGCTTTCTTT
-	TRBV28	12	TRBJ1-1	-	CASYHGQSQAFF	TGTGCCAGTTATCACGGACAATCGCAAGCTTTCTTT
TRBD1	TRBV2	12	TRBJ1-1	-	CASSSGTGPKVF	TGTGCCAGCAGTTCCGGGACAGGCCCTAAGGTCTTT